The 26 T cell receptor beta chains listed next were all sequenced from one sample in a study of regulatory T cells. The PCR used 52 TRBV and 13 TRBJ primers. Using immunoSEQ multiplex PCR, the repertoire was profiled, and TCRdb retains in-frame clones only, with some absent. This sample has approximately 9,300 clones, with approximately 80% found just once. The sequencing input was CD8+ T cells sorted from blood. These TCRs come from a person under 30 with CD3G deficiency.

This clone was observed a single time. The V gene is TRBV30, the J gene TRBJ2-5; tentatively, D is TRBD1 (6 bases). CDR1 is GTSNPN, CDR2 SVGIG, per germline (reference sequence). The ends were cut back, 4 bases at V and 5 bases at J, with 14 bases in the middle. The CDR3 consists of 13 residues. The CDR3 nucleotides are TGTGCCTGGAACCGGCAGGGGACGGAGACCCAGTACTTC. This gives the protein CAWNRQGTETQYF.

This chain links TRBV11-3 with TRBJ1-3, with TRBD1 matching 9 bases. After removal of 5 bases from V and 10 bases from J, the junction contained 9 bases not matched to a gene. The length of the CDR3 is 14 residues. Germline CDR1 reads SGHNT; CDR2 reads YENEEA. CDR3 amino acids: CASSPRTGDGTIYF. The CDR3 DNA reads TGTGCCAGCAGCCCTCGGACAGGGGACGGGACCATATATTTT.

This clone was seen just once. The rearrangement links TRBV6-1 to TRBJ2-6; no clear D gene. This CDR3 has 15 amino acids. V lost 3 bases, J lost 2 bases, and 8 bases lay in between. Looked up from germline, CDR1 is MNHNS and CDR2 is SASEGT. CDR3 DNA: TGTGCCAGCAGTGACCGGGTAACTGGGGCCAACGTCCTGACTTTC. As protein: CASSDRVTGANVLTF.

CDR3 protein: CASRGLANIQYF. CDR3 coding DNA: TGTGCCAGCCGGGGGCTAGCCAACATTCAGTACTTC. This chain uses TRBV6-1 with TRBJ2-4; the D call may be TRBD1 or TRBD2 (6 bases each). Trimming removed 8 bases at V and 7 bases at J, with 12 bases between. There are 12 residues in the CDR3. CDR1 and CDR2 (germline): MNHNS, SASEGT.

The V call is TRBV5-1, the J call TRBJ2-1; D is perhaps TRBD1 (5 bases). V lost 2 bases and J 8 bases, leaving 14 bases between the germline ends. Germline lookup yields CDR1 SGHRS and CDR2 YFSETQ. The CDR3 extends over 14 amino acids. CDR3 DNA sequence: TGCGCCAGCAGCTTAGCGAGCCAGGGCGATGAGCAGTTCTTC. As protein: CASSLASQGDEQFF.

V usage is TRBV6-1 and J usage is TRBJ1-1; D is perhaps TRBD1 (6 bases). Germline CDR1 is MNHNS and CDR2 is SASEGT. The CDR3 has 14 amino acids. V lost 3 bases and J 5 bases, leaving 13 bases between the germline ends. CDR3 sequence reads: CASSDLYRVTEAFF. CDR3 coding DNA: TGTGCCAGCAGTGACCTGTACAGGGTAACTGAAGCTTTCTTT.

J is TRBJ1-1 and V is TRBV28; D call uncertain. CDR3 length equals 13 residues. V dropped 3 bases and J dropped 2 bases, with 7 bases sitting between them. Germline assignment: CDR1 MDHEN and CDR2 SYDVKM. CDR3: CASSFPPNTEAFF. The CDR3 nucleotides are TGTGCCAGCAGTTTTCCCCCTAACACTGAAGCTTTCTTT.

The chain recombines TRBV5-1 with TRBJ2-7; 8 bases fit TRBD2. This CDR3 comprises 13 residues. Germline V gene sequence: CDR1 SGHRS, CDR2 YFSETQ. Trimming cost V 4 bases and J 4 bases; bases outside gene matches: 4. The CDR3 loop reads CASSPGGFYEQYF. The DNA of the CDR3 is TGCGCCAGCAGCCCGGGAGGGTTTTACGAGCAGTACTTC. The full variable domain, in which reference TRBV5-1 and TRBJ2-7 provide the parts outside the CDR3, is KAGVTQTPRYLIKTRGQQVTLSCSPISGHRSVSWYQQTPGQGLQFLFEYFSETQRNKGNFPGRFSGRQFSNSRSEMNVSTLELGDSALYLCASSPGGFYEQYFGPGTRLTVT.

The V gene is TRBV27, the J gene TRBJ2-7, with TRBD1 identical over 7 bases. The germline gives CDR1 MNHEY, CDR2 SMNVEV (reference sequence). The CDR3 is made up of 13 amino acids. Trimming took 4 bases from V and 3 from J; bases not matched to a gene: 3. This chain's CDR3 is CASSWRQGYEQYF. The CDR3 DNA reads as TGTGCCAGCAGTTGGAGACAGGGCTACGAGCAGTACTTC.

This chain joins TRBV11-2 and TRBJ2-7; TRBD1 matches 7 bases. Germline-derived CDR1 and CDR2 are SGHAT and FQNNGV. The CDR3 is 13 amino acids. V was clipped by 4 bases and J by 3 bases; unmatched bases: 3. CDR3 nucleotides: TGTGCCAGCAGCTCGGGACAGAGCTACGAGCAGTACTTC. Amino acid sequence: CASSSGQSYEQYF.

The chain is built from TRBV7-9 and TRBJ2-3, with 11 bases that match TRBD2. The V and J ends lost 5 bases and 0 bases, in that order; junction bases with no gene match: 4. In germline, CDR1 is SEHNR, CDR2 FQNEAQ (reference sequence). This CDR3 comprises 16 residues. The CDR3 loop is CASSETSGASTDTQYF. Written as DNA, the CDR3 is TGTGCCAGCAGCGAGACTAGCGGGGCTAGCACAGATACGCAGTATTTT. Full variable domain (outside the CDR3, taken from reference TRBV7-9 and TRBJ2-3): DTGVSQNPRHKITKRGQNVTFRCDPISEHNRLYWYRQTLGQGPEFLTYFQNEAQLEKSRLLSDRFSAERPKGSFSTLEIQRTEQGDSAMYLCASSETSGASTDTQYFGPGTRLTVL.

The chain carries TRBV28 and TRBJ2-2; D is perhaps TRBD1 (5 bases). This CDR3 contains 14 residues. Trimming stripped 6 bases from V and 3 bases from J, with 11 bases between. The germline V gene has CDR1 MDHEN and CDR2 SYDVKM. CDR3: CASSIDSHTGELFF. The CDR3 DNA reads TGTGCCAGCAGCATCGACAGCCACACCGGGGAGCTGTTTTTT.

Comment on this clone: Within the sample, other DNA sequences also encode this same CDR3. This chain joins TRBV19 and TRBJ1-1; D is unresolved. V was shortened by 3 bases and J by 7 bases, with 6 bases between the two germline ends. The germline gives CDR1 LNHDA, CDR2 SQIVND (reference sequence). The length of the CDR3 is 11 residues. The CDR3 DNA is TGTGCCAGTAGTATCGGCAATGAAGCTTTCTTT. Encoded protein: CASSIGNEAFF.

The chain employs TRBV14 and TRBJ1-4; TRBD1 matches 7 bases. This CDR3 contains 12 residues. V was pared by 9 bases and J by 4 bases, with 2 bases of the junction left unmatched. Germline V gives CDR1 SGHDN, CDR2 FVKESK. CDR3 residues: CARGQLNEKLFF. The CDR3, as DNA: TGTGCCAGGGGACAGCTTAATGAAAAACTGTTTTTT.

The rearrangement joins TRBV10-3 to TRBJ1-1, with 10 bases identical to TRBD1. The CDR3 totals 14 residues. V was pared by 10 bases and J by 4 bases, with 9 bases of the junction left unmatched. Germline values: CDR1 ENHRY, CDR2 SYGVKD. The CDR3 protein is CASRLRQGATEAFF. The CDR3 coding sequence is TGTGCCAGCCGACTTAGACAGGGGGCCACTGAAGCTTTCTTT.

The rearrangement uses TRBV19 and TRBJ1-2, with D hard to call. V lost 4 bases to trimming and J lost 7 bases, with 10 bases between them. The CDR3 runs 12 residues. CDR1 LNHDA and CDR2 SQIVND come from the germline V gene (reference sequence). The CDR3 region has the DNA TGTGCCAGTAGTAGCGGCGCTTTTGGCTACACCTTC. It is translated as CASSSGAFGYTF.

V usage is TRBV28 and J usage is TRBJ2-3; D is unclear. Germline V gives CDR1 MDHEN, CDR2 SYDVKM. V was shortened by 8 bases and J by 2 bases, with 11 bases between the two germline ends. CDR3 length: 13 residues. CDR3 protein: CASQAANTDTQYF. CDR3 DNA: TGTGCCAGCCAGGCGGCGAACACAGATACGCAGTATTTT.

This chain joins TRBV6-1 and TRBJ1-2; 10 positions agree with TRBD1. This CDR3 has 15 amino acids. V trimming: 1 base; J trimming: 4 bases; junction bases outside the gene matches: 3. The germline gives CDR1 MNHNS, CDR2 SASEGT. In nucleotides, the CDR3 is TGTGCCAGCAGTGAAGACGGGACAGGGGCCTATGGCTACACCTTC. This translates into CASSEDGTGAYGYTF.

This chain links TRBV19 with TRBJ1-6; tentative D call: TRBD1 (5 bases). CDR3 length: 13 amino acids. V was cut by 2 bases and J by 10 bases, with 9 bases left in between. The germline CDR1 and CDR2 sequences are LNHDA and SQIVND (reference sequence). The DNA of the CDR3 is TGTGCCAGTAGTATACAGGGCGGATCACCCCTCCACTTT. Amino acid sequence: CASSIQGGSPLHF.

The J gene is TRBJ2-5, the V gene TRBV6-1; D is ambiguous. The J call is doubtful: the DNA matches TRBJ2-7 better. Germline-derived CDR1 and CDR2 are MNHNS and SASEGT. This CDR3 has 14 residues. The CDR3 DNA follows: TGTGCCAGCAGTGAACTTGGCAGCCACTACGAGCAGTACTTC. Translated: CASSELGSHYEQYF.

This clone has only one observation. At one end, the junction sequence differs from germline, possibly due to a read error. The chain carries TRBV15 and TRBJ2-7, with 13 bases that match TRBD2. The CDR3 totals 16 residues. CDR1 is LNHNV, CDR2 YYDKDF, per germline (reference sequence). CDR3 nucleotide sequence: TGTGCCACCAGCAGGCCTGGGACTAGCGGGATCTACAAGCAGTACTTC. Protein sequence: CATSRPGTSGIYKQYF.

This chain uses TRBV5-5 with TRBJ2-1; D is perhaps TRBD2 (6 bases). Germline V lookup: CDR1 SGHKS, CDR2 YYEKEE (reference sequence). V lost 0 bases and J 9 bases, leaving 10 bases between the germline ends. CDR3 length equals 13 residues. In DNA form, the CDR3 reads TGTGCCAGCAGCTTGGCCGGGACTCCTGAGCAGTTCTTC. Its translation: CASSLAGTPEQFF.

The rearrangement uses TRBV28 and TRBJ2-7; D remains ambiguous. The germline gives CDR1 MDHEN, CDR2 SYDVKM. This CDR3 is built from 16 residues. V dropped 5 bases and J dropped 2 bases, with 19 bases sitting between them. Written as DNA, the CDR3 is TGTGCCAGCAGTCCCCTCCGGGCTAGGTTCGCCTACGAGCAGTACTTC. It codes for CASSPLRARFAYEQYF. The whole variable domain, remainder taken from reference TRBV28 and TRBJ2-7, is DVKVTQSSRYLVKRTGEKVFLECVQDMDHENMFWYRQDPGLGLRLIYFSYDVKMKEKGDIPEGYSVSREKKERFSLILESASTNQTSMYLCASSPLRARFAYEQYFGPGTRLTVT.

This chain uses TRBV11-2 with TRBJ2-3; D call uncertain. Between the trimmed V and J ends, which lost 1 base and 6 bases, there was a span of 14 bases. CDR3 length: 15 residues. The germline V gene has CDR1 SGHAT and CDR2 FQNNGV. CDR3 nucleotide sequence: TGTGCCAGCAGCTTAGGATTCAGTAATGGCGATACGCAGTATTTT. The encoded protein is CASSLGFSNGDTQYF.

The chain recombines TRBV7-8 with TRBJ1-4; D perhaps matches TRBD1 (6 bases). The CDR3 contains 13 residues. Trimming stripped 5 bases from V and 4 bases from J, with 8 bases between. Looked up from germline, CDR1 is SGHVS and CDR2 is FQNEAQ. The CDR3 bases are TGTGCCAGCAGCGGACAGCGTAATGAAAAACTGTTTTTT. It specifies CASSGQRNEKLFF.

The chain recombines TRBV28 with TRBJ2-7; 9 nucleotides agree with TRBD2. Germline V lookup: CDR1 MDHEN, CDR2 SYDVKM. V gave up 7 bases and J gave up 0 bases; unmatched junction bases: 7. The CDR3 is 15 residues long. Here the CDR3 DNA reads TGTGCCAGCACAAGGGGCGGGAGGGGCTCCTACGAGCAGTACTTC. Translation: CASTRGGRGSYEQYF.